A single sample gave rise to the 30 T cell receptor beta chains below, sequenced in a study of blood T cell repertoires in COVID-19. The assay was immunoSEQ multiplex PCR, and TCRdb's table has in-frame clones only and misses some. The table has around 23,000 clones, about 89% seen once; the top ten hold approximately 17%. Sequenced input: peripheral blood. The receptors were sampled from a man aged 65-85 years with active COVID-19.

This clone showed up just a few times. The chain employs TRBV18 and TRBJ1-6; possible D gene TRBD1, 5 bases. The CDR3 is 14 residues long. Trimming took off 2 bases at V and 7 bases at J, with 9 bases between the two ends. From germline, CDR1 is KGHSH and CDR2 LQKENI. The CDR3 sequence is CASSPGRGNSPLHF. The CDR3 nucleotides read TGTGCCAGCTCACCAGGGAGGGGAAATTCACCCCTCCACTTT.

The chain carries TRBV6-5 and TRBJ1-1; 8 nucleotides line up with TRBD1. CDR1 MNHEY and CDR2 SVGAGI come from the germline V gene. Trimming removed 4 bases from V and 4 bases from J; junction bases left unmatched: 11. The CDR3 spans 16 residues. The CDR3 nucleotides are TGTGCCAGCAGTTTGACAGGGGACGGGCAGGGCACTGAAGCTTTCTTT. The encoded protein is CASSLTGDGQGTEAFF.

The chain joins TRBV4-1 to TRBJ1-2; possible D gene TRBD1, 5 bases. The ends were cut back, 0 bases at V and 4 bases at J, with 9 bases in the middle. This CDR3 spans 14 amino acids. Germline CDR1 MGHRA, CDR2 YSYEKL. The CDR3 DNA sequence: TGCGCCAGCAGCCAAGACCAGGGTTTCTATGGCTACACCTTC. Protein: CASSQDQGFYGYTF.

The CDR3 here is CASSRDTGIQNEQFF. The DNA of the CDR3 is TGTGCCAGTAGTCGGGATACAGGGATTCAGAATGAGCAGTTCTTC. The chain uses TRBV19 and TRBJ2-1; a possible D gene is TRBD1 (6 bases). Germline V CDR1 and CDR2: LNHDA, SQIVND (reference sequence). V was pared by 5 bases and J by 7 bases, with 18 bases between. The CDR3 is 15 residues long.

V is TRBV19 and J is TRBJ2-7; 8 bases are a match to TRBD1. The trim removed 5 bases at V and 6 bases at J, leaving 9 bases unmatched. In germline, CDR1 is LNHDA, CDR2 SQIVND (reference sequence). This CDR3 is 14 amino acids long. The CDR3 reads CASSPGQAASEQYF. CDR3 nucleotide sequence: TGTGCCAGTAGTCCGGGACAGGCTGCGAGCGAGCAGTACTTC.

J is TRBJ2-5 and V is TRBV7-2, with 8 bases identical to TRBD2. V shed 4 bases and J 5 bases; nucleotides not matched to a gene: 9. Germline V CDR1 and CDR2: SGHTA, FQGNSA. The CDR3 sequence is 15 residues long. As DNA, the CDR3 is TGTGCCAGCAGCTCTGGACTAGCTGGATGGGAGACCCAGTACTTC. Residues: CASSSGLAGWETQYF.

The chain couples TRBV29-1 to TRBJ2-7; TRBD2 agrees at 9 bases. Per germline, CDR1 SQVTM and CDR2 ANQGSEA. This CDR3 is 12 amino acids long. V was pared by 5 bases and J by 4 bases, with 3 bases of the junction left unmatched. The CDR3 spells CSVTREGYEQYF. In nucleotides, the CDR3 is TGCAGCGTTACGCGGGAGGGGTACGAGCAGTACTTC.

V usage is TRBV12-3 or TRBV12-4 and J usage is TRBJ2-7, with 8 bases that match TRBD1. This CDR3 has 13 residues. The V and J ends lost 5 bases and 5 bases, in that order; junction bases with no gene match: 5. CDR3 protein: CASSPDREDEQYF. The CDR3 DNA is TGTGCCAGCAGTCCGGACAGGGAGGACGAGCAGTACTTC.

The rearrangement links TRBV25-1 to TRBJ2-1, with 10 bases fitting TRBD2. The V segment lost 3 bases and the J segment 7 bases; nucleotides outside the gene matches: 9. The germline V gene has CDR1 MGHDK and CDR2 SYGVNS. This CDR3 region has 16 residues. CDR3 sequence reads: CASSDPSGRGRNEQFF. CDR3 coding DNA: TGTGCCAGCAGTGACCCTAGCGGGAGAGGCAGAAATGAGCAGTTCTTC.

This clone was seen a single time. Relative to the germline gene, one junction end is altered; a read error may explain this. This rearrangement joins TRBV30 to TRBJ2-1, with 8 positions matching TRBD2. This CDR3 has 12 residues. From germline, CDR1 is GTSNPN and CDR2 SVGIG (reference sequence). Here the CDR3 DNA reads TGTGCCTGGAGTTTAACGGGAGGGCCTCCCCTCTTC. The encoded protein is CAWSLTGGPPLF.

V usage is TRBV9 and J usage is TRBJ2-1; 10 nucleotides line up with TRBD2. CDR1 and CDR2 from the germline V gene are SGDLS and YYNGEE. J was trimmed by 4 bases and V by 4 bases; bases with no gene match: 5. CDR3 length equals 15 residues. In nucleotides, the CDR3 is TGTGCCAGCAGCCCCCGGACTAGCGGTTACAATGAGCAGTTCTTC. Amino acids: CASSPRTSGYNEQFF.

The V call is TRBV30, the J call TRBJ1-5; no definite D call. Germline V gene data show CDR1 as GTSNPN and CDR2 as SVGIG (reference sequence). V was trimmed by 2 bases and J by 7 bases, leaving 12 bases between them. The CDR3 consists of 13 residues. Written as DNA, the CDR3 is TGTGCCTGGAGTTCCACCTCGAGGCAGCCCCAGCATTTT. Its protein product is CAWSSTSRQPQHF.

This rearrangement joins TRBV25-1 to TRBJ1-1, with 8 nucleotides matching TRBD1. Germline CDR1 MGHDK, CDR2 SYGVNS. The J segment lost 5 bases and the V segment lost 2 bases, leaving 4 bases of the junction unmatched. The CDR3 is 14 residues long. CDR3 DNA sequence: TGTGCCAGCAGTGAAGCAGGGGGCTTTACTGAAGCTTTCTTT. Protein: CASSEAGGFTEAFF.

This chain connects TRBV30 to TRBJ1-1, with TRBD1 matching 8 bases. Germline loops: CDR1 GTSNPN, CDR2 SVGIG (reference sequence). J lost 5 bases, V lost 1 base, and 9 bases had no gene match. CDR3 length equals 15 residues. CDR3: CAWSESYRGGTEAFF. The CDR3 DNA sequence: TGTGCCTGGAGTGAATCATACAGGGGGGGGACTGAAGCTTTCTTT.

The chain combines TRBV7-2 with TRBJ1-3, with D unresolved. This CDR3 spans 15 amino acids. Per germline, CDR1 SGHTA and CDR2 FQGNSA. The germline V and J ends were trimmed by 1 base and 3 bases, with 10 bases remaining between them. This chain's CDR3 is CASSLETWIGNTIYF. The CDR3 bases are TGTGCCAGCAGCTTAGAGACATGGATTGGAAACACCATATATTTT.

This chain joins TRBV15 and TRBJ2-1; maybe TRBD1 (5 bases). Germline V gene data show CDR1 as LNHNV and CDR2 as YYDKDF (reference sequence). Trimming removed 1 base from V and 7 bases from J, with 14 bases in between. This CDR3 region has 15 residues. CDR3 sequence: CATSRVQGRRNEQFF. The CDR3 DNA reads as TGTGCCACCAGCAGAGTTCAGGGCCGACGGAATGAGCAGTTCTTC.

V usage is TRBV7-9 and J usage is TRBJ2-4; 11 bases map to TRBD1. The germline V gene encodes CDR1 SEHNR and CDR2 FQNEAQ (reference sequence). CDR3 size: 15 residues. V gave up 4 bases and J gave up 8 bases; unmatched junction bases: 7. Here the CDR3 DNA reads TGTGCCAGCAGCTCGGGACAGGGGGTTTGGGACATTCAGTACTTC. Protein: CASSSGQGVWDIQYF.

Written as DNA, the CDR3 is TGTGCCAGCAGCGCAACAGGGGTCGGCGGGGAGCTGTTTTTT. Translating gives CASSATGVGGELFF. The chain uses TRBV9 and TRBJ2-2; 7 nucleotides match TRBD1. Germline CDR1 and CDR2: SGDLS and YYNGEE. With 3 bases clipped from V and 7 bases from J, the junction kept 6 bases outside the gene matches. The CDR3 loop spans 14 amino acids.

J is TRBJ2-3 and V is TRBV30; D call uncertain. The CDR3 extends over 15 amino acids. V gave up 2 bases and J gave up 3 bases, with 15 bases separating them. Germline lookup yields CDR1 GTSNPN and CDR2 SVGIG (reference sequence). CDR3 protein: CAWSSLNTRTDTQYF. CDR3 bases: TGTGCCTGGAGTTCATTGAATACGAGGACAGATACGCAGTATTTT.

This rearrangement joins TRBV19 to TRBJ2-5; no firm D call. Between the trimmed V and J ends, which lost 6 bases and 2 bases, there was a span of 16 bases. Germline values: CDR1 LNHDA, CDR2 SQIVND (reference sequence). The CDR3 sequence is 15 residues long. CDR3 coding DNA: TGTGCCAGTAGCCCATCTCGGAGCCGGCAAGAGACCCAGTACTTC. As protein: CASSPSRSRQETQYF.

The chain joins TRBV9 to TRBJ2-7; perhaps TRBD2 as D (5 bases). This CDR3 is built from 13 residues. Germline loops: CDR1 SGDLS, CDR2 YYNGEE. V was pared by 4 bases and J by 7 bases, with 15 bases between. The CDR3 nucleotides read TGTGCCAGCAGCTTCGACCCTACGGGGGAGCAGTACTTC. Translated, it gives CASSFDPTGEQYF.

The chain recombines TRBV4-2 with TRBJ2-7; 10 nucleotides line up with TRBD2. V shed 5 bases, J shed 3 bases, and the junction held 10 bases outside the gene matches. Germline lookup yields CDR1 LGHNA and CDR2 YNFKEQ. The CDR3 length is 16 residues. The CDR3 reads CASSGTSGDPHYEQYF. DNA of the CDR3: TGTGCCAGCAGCGGTACTAGCGGGGATCCCCACTACGAGCAGTACTTC.

The chain combines TRBV6-5 with TRBJ1-1; the D gene is possibly TRBD1 (5 bases). V was clipped by 1 base and J by 3 bases, with 15 bases between them. Germline CDR1 MNHEY, CDR2 SVGAGI. The CDR3 runs 16 residues. The CDR3 sequence is CASSYCGGGGDTEAFF. The CDR3 region has the DNA TGTGCCAGCAGTTACTGTGGCGGGGGGGGAGACACTGAAGCTTTCTTT.

V is TRBV7-6 and J is TRBJ2-3, with a weak D call TRBD2 (5 bases). The CDR3 contains 16 residues. Per germline, CDR1 SGHVS and CDR2 FNYEAQ. Trimming removed 1 base at V and 6 bases at J, with 17 bases between. DNA for the CDR3: TGTGCCAGCAGCTTAGGCCCGGACTCACCTTCGGATACGCAGTATTTT. Amino acids: CASSLGPDSPSDTQYF.

V and J are TRBV6-5 and TRBJ2-1, with D possibly being TRBD2 (5 bases). Germline V lookup: CDR1 MNHEY, CDR2 SVGAGI. V gave up 6 bases and J gave up 9 bases, with 15 bases separating them. The CDR3 runs to 13 residues. CDR3 region: CASSLDSRVEQFF. The CDR3 bases are TGTGCCAGCAGCCTTGATTCGAGGGTTGAGCAGTTCTTC.

In this sample, this clone is medium-sized. V is TRBV7-9 and J is TRBJ2-7; TRBD2 might be the D (5 bases). CDR1 and CDR2 from the germline V gene are SEHNR and FQNEAQ (reference sequence). V lost 5 bases and J lost 2, with 19 bases in between. The CDR3 has 16 residues. CDR3 DNA sequence: TGTGCCAGCAGCGAGGACTGGGAGATCGCCCCCTACGAGCAGTACTTC. Its protein is CASSEDWEIAPYEQYF.

This rearrangement joins TRBV27 to TRBJ1-2; tentatively, D is TRBD1 (6 bases). Trimming removed 0 bases from V and 3 bases from J, with 11 bases in between. The CDR3 is made up of 15 amino acids. Germline loops: CDR1 MNHEY, CDR2 SMNVEV (reference sequence). CDR3 DNA sequence: TGTGCCAGCAGTTTATCGATAGGGGGGGACTATGGCTACACCTTC. This translates into CASSLSIGGDYGYTF.

In the case of this clone: A junction boundary mismatches the germline segment, possibly from a read error. CDR3 coding DNA: TGTGCCAGCAGCCAATGGATTGGTAGCGGGAGGGAGGTTCCCAAGAACATTCAGTACTTC. Its protein is CASSQWIGSGREVPKNIQYF. The rearrangement joins TRBV3-1 (or the pseudogene TRBV3-2) to TRBJ2-4; 11 bases match TRBD2. CDR3 size: 20 residues. The germline gives CDR1 LGHDT, CDR2 YNNKEL (reference sequence).

The V gene is TRBV30, the J gene TRBJ1-3; D is undetermined. V was clipped by 5 bases and J by 0 bases, with 11 bases between them. CDR1 and CDR2 from the germline V gene are GTSNPN and SVGIG (reference sequence). CDR3 length: 14 residues. The CDR3 bases are TGTGCCTGGGGTCTAAAAGACTCTGGAAACACCATATATTTT. Protein: CAWGLKDSGNTIYF.

This rearrangement joins TRBV19 to TRBJ2-7; the D gene is possibly TRBD2 (6 bases). There are 14 residues in the CDR3. V was shortened by 4 bases and J by 3 bases, with 13 bases between the two germline ends. In germline, CDR1 is LNHDA, CDR2 SQIVND (reference sequence). CDR3 residues: CASSKLAEIYEQYF. For the CDR3, the DNA is TGTGCCAGTAGTAAACTAGCAGAAATCTACGAGCAGTACTTC.